This T cell receptor beta chain was captured in a study of OX40 agonist ivuxolimab in advanced cancers. Study summary: Head and neck, renal cell, melanoma or hepatocellular carcinoma were the cancers that dose-escalation patients had.

The ends were cut back, 4 bases at V and 4 bases at J, with 11 bases in the middle. This CDR3 has 14 amino acids. Germline V gene sequence: CDR1 MGHRA, CDR2 YSYEKL. Sequenced by immunoSEQ multiplex PCR; TCRdb stores in-frame clones only, minus some. The sample has 40,000 to 65,000 clones; roughly 84% are singletons. The J gene is TRBJ1-5, the V gene TRBV4-1, with D unclear. The sample was CD4+ or CD8+ T cells sorted from blood, taken in a trial of the OX40 agonist ivuxolimab. The sequence came from an adult with an advanced solid tumor such as melanoma, head and neck, liver or kidney cancer. As DNA, the CDR3 is TGCGCCAGCAGCCGGGTAACCAGAAATCAGCCCCAGCATTTT. Translated: CASSRVTRNQPQHF.